This T cell receptor beta chain was found in a study of human T cells and chemical hapten exposure. Study-wide background: The upper back received 0.01% DPC by patch testing, with results read at 6 days. Study-level points and caveats: Patch test scores rose with PT1 expanded TCR counts, a positive correlation. Expanded TCRs produced significantly more large CDR3 similarity clusters than controls did. Sensitizing with DPC caused no change in TCRs above 1 in 1000 frequency.

Documented time point: pre-sensitization, week 0. Regarding treatment: therapeutic diphenylcyclopropenone sensitization with weekly scalp DPC. One entry per CDR3 protein results from TCRdb running MiXCR on the RACE reads. The table includes some 200,000 distinct CDR3 sequences, under 35% detected once. Germline assignment: CDR1 MDHEN and CDR2 SYDVKM. The CDR3 consists of 16 residues. The V and J ends lost 4 bases and 4 bases, in that order; junction bases with no gene match: 8. This clonotype came up a few times. Its antigen is unidentified. This specimen was whole blood, taken in connection with sensitization to the hapten diphenylcyclopropenone (DPC). The sequence was collected from a woman aged 25 to 39 with alopecia areata. Some clones in this sample may be carry-over from other donors' samples. The chain recombines TRBV28 with TRBJ2-1, with TRBD1 matching 9 bases. DNA for the CDR3: TGTGCCAGCAGTTCGACAGGGGGTAAGGATTACAATGAGCAGTTCTTC. Its translation is CASSSTGGKDYNEQFF.